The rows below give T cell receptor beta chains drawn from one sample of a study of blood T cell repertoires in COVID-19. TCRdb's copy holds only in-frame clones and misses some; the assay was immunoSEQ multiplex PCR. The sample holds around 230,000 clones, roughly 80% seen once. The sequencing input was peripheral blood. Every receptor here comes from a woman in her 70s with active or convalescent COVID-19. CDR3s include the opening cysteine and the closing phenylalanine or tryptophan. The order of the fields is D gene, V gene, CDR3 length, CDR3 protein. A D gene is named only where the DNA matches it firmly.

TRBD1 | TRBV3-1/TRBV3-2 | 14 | CASSEGASNYGYTF
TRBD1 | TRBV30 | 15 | CAWSVGTGGTDTQYF
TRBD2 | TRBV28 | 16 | CASSSLAGGWGDTQYF
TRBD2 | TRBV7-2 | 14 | CASSLGRAQETQYF
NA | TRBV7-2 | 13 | CASSLALSYEQYF
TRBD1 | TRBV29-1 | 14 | CSVSLTGGNSPLHF
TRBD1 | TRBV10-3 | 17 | CAISDRPPPTGSHEQYF
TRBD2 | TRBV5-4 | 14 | CASSDSGRVYEQFF
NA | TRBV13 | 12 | CASSSNPKRAFF
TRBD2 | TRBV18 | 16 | CASSPPSGGRSYEQYF
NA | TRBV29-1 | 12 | CSVVKDFYGYTF
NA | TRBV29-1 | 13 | CSVDIQMNTEAFF
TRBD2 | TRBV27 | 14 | CASSFNGRAHEQFF
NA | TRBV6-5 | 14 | CANRQVLSGTEAFF
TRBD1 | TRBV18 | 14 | CASSPSGQGDGYTF
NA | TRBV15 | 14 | CATSRDAAQYGYTF
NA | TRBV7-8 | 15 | CASSEKLTGPETQYF
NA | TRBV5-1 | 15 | CASSLSTGDTDTQYF
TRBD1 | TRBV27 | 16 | CASSFLGGQGDFGYTF
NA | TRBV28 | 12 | CASSTSTDTQYF
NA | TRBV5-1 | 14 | CASSLDRAGNTIYF
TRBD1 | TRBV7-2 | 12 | CASRRQGTEAFF
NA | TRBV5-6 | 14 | CASSLDRAGYGYTF
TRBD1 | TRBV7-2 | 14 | CASSSTGQIYEQYF
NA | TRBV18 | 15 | CASSRDSAYTGELFF
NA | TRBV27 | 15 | CASSRGRGLSYEQYF
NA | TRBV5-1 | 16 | CASSSETGNSGNTIYF
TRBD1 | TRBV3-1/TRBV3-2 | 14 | CASSHGQGGNTIYF
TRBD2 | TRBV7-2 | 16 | CASSLGAGGSSYEQYF
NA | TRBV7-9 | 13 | CASSPTGAETQYF
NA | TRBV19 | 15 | CASSISRGHNQPQHF
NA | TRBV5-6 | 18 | CASSLAITDRAGSYEQYF
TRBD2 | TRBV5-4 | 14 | CASRSGGADNEQFF
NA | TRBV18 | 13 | CASKGQLNSPLHF
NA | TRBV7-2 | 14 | CASSLNNLNQPQHF
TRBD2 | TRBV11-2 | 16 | CASSLEVSGRNNEQFF
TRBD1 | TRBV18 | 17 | CASSPAGTGGESDEAFF
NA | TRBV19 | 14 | CASSIDSYSGEAFF
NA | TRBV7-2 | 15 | CASSPRPQGSHEQYF
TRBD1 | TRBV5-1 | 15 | CASSLFQGEQETQYF
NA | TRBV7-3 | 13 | CASSLQASTEAFF
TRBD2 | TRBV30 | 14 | CAWRWASGTGELFF
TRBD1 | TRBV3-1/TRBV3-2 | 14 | CASSLTGTGGEQYF
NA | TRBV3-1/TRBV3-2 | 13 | CASSQAEDTEAFF
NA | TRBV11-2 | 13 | CASSLTPNQPQHF
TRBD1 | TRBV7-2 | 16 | CASSLQGPPGTTEAFF
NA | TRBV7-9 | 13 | CASSPDSTGTQYF
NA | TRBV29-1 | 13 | CSVGVTAPEGYTF